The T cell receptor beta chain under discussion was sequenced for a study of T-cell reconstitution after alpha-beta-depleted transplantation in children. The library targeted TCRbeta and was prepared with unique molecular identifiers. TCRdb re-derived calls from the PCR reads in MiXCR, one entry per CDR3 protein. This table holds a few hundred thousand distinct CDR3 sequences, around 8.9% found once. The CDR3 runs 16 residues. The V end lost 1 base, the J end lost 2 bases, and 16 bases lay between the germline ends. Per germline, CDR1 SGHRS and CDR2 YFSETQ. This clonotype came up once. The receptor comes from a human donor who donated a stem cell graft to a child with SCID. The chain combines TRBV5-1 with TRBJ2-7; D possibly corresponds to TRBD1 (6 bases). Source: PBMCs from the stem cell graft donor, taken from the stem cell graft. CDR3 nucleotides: TGCGCCAGCAGCTTGAACGGACAGCAACCAACCTACGAGCAGTACTTC. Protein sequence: CASSLNGQQPTYEQYF.